The 9 T cell receptor beta chains listed next were all sequenced from one sample in a study of T-cell reconstitution after alpha-beta-depleted transplantation in children. The TCRbeta library was prepared with unique molecular identifiers. TCRdb re-called the PCR reads with MiXCR, one entry per CDR3 protein. The sample contains more than 200,000 distinct CDR3 sequences, 25% of which appear only once. Sample: PBMCs, taken before TCRalphabeta/CD19-depleted stem cell transplant. These receptors all come from a girl aged 2 to 9 with Fanconi anemia, due to receive a stem cell transplant.

This clonotype was found many times. The rearrangement links TRBV20-1 to TRBJ1-5; no clear D gene. Trimming stripped 2 bases from V and 7 bases from J, with 6 bases between. CDR1 is DFQATT, CDR2 SNEGSKA, per germline (reference sequence). The length of the CDR3 is 11 residues. The CDR3 DNA sequence: TGCAGTGCTAGATCGGGCCAGCCCCAGCATTTT. This encodes CSARSGQPQHF.

V and J are TRBV20-1 and TRBJ2-1; D is uncertain. Germline loops: CDR1 DFQATT, CDR2 SNEGSKA (reference sequence). The CDR3 loop spans 14 amino acids. Between the trimmed V and J ends, which lost 5 bases and 6 bases, there was a span of 17 bases. DNA of the CDR3: TGCAGTGCTTTGGCACCAAACTTAGGCAATGAGCAGTTCTTC. It translates to CSALAPNLGNEQFF.

The V gene is TRBV7-3, the J gene TRBJ2-7, with 9 positions matching TRBD2. With 5 bases clipped from V and 3 bases from J, the junction kept 5 bases outside the gene matches. Looked up from germline, CDR1 is SGHTA and CDR2 is FQGTGA. The CDR3 runs 14 residues. The CDR3 protein is CASSPSGTHYEQYF. The CDR3 DNA follows: TGTGCCAGCAGCCCTAGCGGGACTCACTACGAGCAGTACTTC.

The chain recombines TRBV6-1 with TRBJ2-3; TRBD2 matches 7 bases. This CDR3 is built from 16 residues. The germline CDR1 and CDR2 sequences are MNHNS and SASEGT. V shed 1 base, J shed 5 bases, and the junction held 9 bases outside the gene matches. CDR3 nucleotide sequence: TGTGCCAGCAGTGAAGGCGCGGGAGATGGAGGAGATACGCAGTATTTT. This codes for CASSEGAGDGGDTQYF.

The rearrangement uses TRBV25-1 and TRBJ2-1; 11 positions match TRBD2. With 4 bases clipped from V and 5 bases from J, the junction kept 10 bases outside the gene matches. Germline loops: CDR1 MGHDK, CDR2 SYGVNS. This CDR3 comprises 17 residues. The CDR3 coding sequence is TGTGCCAGCAGTGGGACAACGGGACTAGCGGAGAACAATGAGCAGTTCTTC. As protein: CASSGTTGLAENNEQFF.

The chain joins TRBV7-8 to TRBJ2-1; tentatively, D is TRBD2 (5 bases). The germline V and J ends were trimmed by 4 bases and 8 bases, with 15 bases remaining between them. The CDR3 sequence is 14 residues long. CDR1 and CDR2 (germline): SGHVS, FQNEAQ. The CDR3 loop reads CASSYTPPGDEQFF. The CDR3, as DNA: TGTGCCAGCAGCTATACTCCGCCCGGGGATGAGCAGTTCTTC.

The chain carries TRBV20-1 and TRBJ2-1; TRBD2 might be the D (5 bases). Trimming cost V 6 bases and J 4 bases, with 10 bases left between them. The CDR3 runs to 12 residues. Germline V lookup: CDR1 DFQATT, CDR2 SNEGSKA (reference sequence). The CDR3 coding sequence is TGCAGTGCCGTCGGGGTTTACAATGAGCAGTTCTTC. Residues: CSAVGVYNEQFF.

This clonotype has a count of ten or more. CDR3 DNA sequence: TGTGCCAGCAATAGTCCAGATACGCAGTATTTT. Translation: CASNSPDTQYF. This chain connects TRBV28 to TRBJ2-3; D remains ambiguous. V lost 7 bases and J lost 4, with 6 bases in between. The length of the CDR3 is 11 residues. CDR1 is MDHEN and CDR2 is SYDVKM in the germline V gene. The variable domain in full, completed from reference TRBV28 and TRBJ2-3, reads DVKVTQSSRYLVKRTGEKVFLECVQDMDHENMFWYRQDPGLGLRLIYFSYDVKMKEKGDIPEGYSVSREKKERFSLILESASTNQTSMYLCASNSPDTQYFGPGTRLTVL.

This clonotype was observed many times. This chain joins TRBV4-2 and TRBJ2-5; D is uncertain. CDR1 LGHNA and CDR2 YNFKEQ come from the germline V gene. V lost 1 base, J lost 4 bases, and 10 bases lay in between. The CDR3 totals 14 residues. In DNA, the CDR3 is TGTGCCAGCAGCCAAGGGCTAATCCGAGAGACCCAGTACTTC. This encodes CASSQGLIRETQYF.